The rows below give T cell receptor beta chains drawn from one sample of a study of a mutant IDH1 vaccine in newly diagnosed glioma. Generated by immunoSEQ multiplex PCR, the TCRdb table keeps only in-frame clones and is missing some. The sample carries 40,000 to 45,000 clones, under 80% recorded once. The antigens these receptors bind are not known. The sample here was PBMCs, taken from a glioma patient whose treatment included an IDH1 peptide vaccine. These TCRs come from a man in his forties or fifties with glioma. Both conserved end residues are part of each CDR3.

CDR3: CASSQDSGVADTQYF; V: TRBV4-3
CDR3: CSVDQQGYGYTF; V: TRBV29-1
CDR3: CASSPGTYYGYTF; V: TRBV7-8
CDR3: CASSEGPGGLYEQYF; V: TRBV2
CDR3: CASSERRQAIYEQYF; V: TRBV6-1
CDR3: CASSEGVVTDTQYF; V: TRBV10-1
CDR3: CASSVSLSAGGNYNEQFF; V: TRBV9
CDR3: CASRPRDRPYNEQFF; V: TRBV5-1
CDR3: CASSDSERGYQETQYF; V: TRBV5-6
CDR3: CAWSPGHQNTEAFF; V: TRBV30
CDR3: CASSPGWTDQETQYF; V: TRBV4-3
CDR3: CASSPGGWETQYF; V: TRBV7-9
CDR3: CASRVNLIFGTGSGNEQYF; V: TRBV5-1
CDR3: CASSLAGSTDTQYF; V: TRBV5-1
CDR3: CASSPGTNNSPLHF; V: TRBV5-1
CDR3: CASSLASRNYGYTF; V: TRBV7-2
CDR3: CASSMTGAGQPQHF; V: TRBV7-9
CDR3: CASSLAQLYEQYF; V: TRBV28
CDR3: CASSFGHEQFF; V: TRBV6-5
CDR3: CASSAKGGRQPQHF; V: TRBV9
CDR3: CALLRGVGEKLFF; V: TRBV30
CDR3: CSAGQGPYNEQFF; V: TRBV29-1
CDR3: CASSLDPRGGTQYF; V: TRBV11-3